Sequencing of this TCR beta chain was carried out in a study of patients and donors after allogeneic stem cell transplantation. TCRdb passed the RT-PCR reads through MiXCR, listing each CDR3 protein once. This table holds approximately 410,000 distinct CDR3 sequences, under 20% found once. The source is a human donor who was either an allogeneic HSCT recipient or a stem cell or donor lymphocyte infusion donor (not recorded which). It is not recorded whose cells these are; they may come from a transplant donor. The sample was blood, either unsorted or a sorted T cell fraction (not recorded which).

The CDR3 DNA follows: TGTGCCAGCAGTCCCACCCTCCCAGAGGAAAAACTGTTTTTT. Protein product: CASSPTLPEEKLFF. The V and J genes are TRBV28 and TRBJ1-4, with D hard to call. CDR1 and CDR2 (germline): MDHEN, SYDVKM. Between the trimmed V and J ends, which lost 5 bases and 8 bases, there was a span of 15 bases. The CDR3 sequence is 14 residues long.